The 32 T cell receptor beta chains reported below all come from one sample, sequenced in a study of cytomegalovirus exposure and HLA in healthy donors. Use of 60 Vbeta and 13 Jbeta primers characterized the PCR. Sequencing was performed with immunoSEQ multiplex PCR; in TCRdb, only in-frame clones are kept and a portion is missing. The sample has approximately 150,000 clones, more than 75% seen once; the top ten hold around 2.6%. Sequencing was done on a sample of PBMCs. The receptor set was obtained from a man aged 25-45 years in good health and CMV-seropositive.

The gene calls are TRBV19 and TRBJ1-5, with D perhaps TRBD1 (6 bases). Germline CDR1 reads LNHDA; CDR2 reads SQIVND (reference sequence). There are 15 residues in the CDR3. Trimming pared 5 bases from V and 7 bases from J, leaving 18 bases between. CDR3 loop: CASSSHRVSGQPQHF. In DNA form, the CDR3 reads TGTGCCAGTAGTTCACACAGGGTTTCTGGACAGCCCCAGCATTTT.

This chain connects TRBV12-5 to TRBJ2-7, with 7 nucleotides matching TRBD1. The trim removed 5 bases at V and 7 bases at J, leaving 11 bases unmatched. Germline CDR1 reads LGHNT; CDR2 reads FRNRAP. The CDR3 has 14 residues. CDR3 sequence: CASGPPDRPEEQYF. CDR3 DNA sequence: TGTGCTAGTGGTCCCCCGGACAGGCCTGAGGAGCAGTACTTC.

The genes are TRBV5-6 and TRBJ2-1, with a tentative D call TRBD2 (6 bases). V was clipped by 4 bases and J by 7 bases, with 24 bases between them. Germline assignment: CDR1 SGHDT and CDR2 YYEEEE. The CDR3 loop spans 17 amino acids. CDR3 protein: CASSPIGNGRLWNEQFF. The CDR3 DNA is TGTGCCAGCAGCCCCATCGGGAACGGGAGACTGTGGAATGAGCAGTTCTTC.

The rearrangement uses TRBV11-3 and TRBJ2-1; 7 nucleotides line up with TRBD2. The CDR3 has 13 amino acids. Germline V gene sequence: CDR1 SGHNT, CDR2 YENEEA. J was trimmed by 6 bases and V by 3 bases; bases with no gene match: 2. The CDR3 spells CASSFQRGNEQFF. The CDR3 region has the DNA TGTGCCAGCAGCTTCCAGCGGGGCAATGAGCAGTTCTTC.

The chain links TRBV6-5 to TRBJ1-4; 11 nucleotides align to TRBD1. From germline, CDR1 is MNHEY and CDR2 SVGAGI. With V trimmed by 6 bases and J by 8 bases, 8 bases remained unmatched. The CDR3 runs 15 residues. The CDR3 loop is CASSDPGQGDEKLFF. CDR3 in DNA: TGTGCCAGCAGCGATCCGGGACAGGGGGACGAAAAACTGTTTTTT.

The chain joins TRBV30 to TRBJ1-3; the D is unclear. The CDR3 covers 14 residues. Germline V lookup: CDR1 GTSNPN, CDR2 SVGIG (reference sequence). Deletions cut 8 bases from V and 0 bases from J, with 14 bases between. In nucleotides, the CDR3 is TGTGCCGGGTTTACAGTCAACTCTGGAAACACCATATATTTT. It yields the protein CAGFTVNSGNTIYF. Complete variable domain (other parts from reference TRBV30 and TRBJ1-3): SQTIHQWPATLVQPVGSPLSLECTVEGTSNPNLYWYRQAAGRGLQLLFYSVGIGQISSEVPQNLSASRPQDRQFILSSKKLLLSDSGFYLCAGFTVNSGNTIYFGEGSWLTVV.

The chain employs TRBV4-3 and TRBJ1-2; TRBD1 agrees at 9 bases. The CDR3 is 15 amino acids. Looked up from germline, CDR1 is LGHNA and CDR2 is YSLEER. V lost 0 bases and J lost 8; bases outside the gene matches: 7. The CDR3 bases are TGCGCCAGCAGCCAAGATGGGGACAGGGCGGAGGGCTACACCTTC. It translates to CASSQDGDRAEGYTF.

The chain has TRBV7-2 and TRBJ1-4, with 7 bases aligning to TRBD1. Germline lookup yields CDR1 SGHTA and CDR2 FQGNSA. The CDR3 has 13 amino acids. Germline trimming cut 5 bases from V and 4 bases from J; bases unmatched to any gene: 1. The CDR3, as DNA: TGTGCCAGCAGCGGGACAGTTAATGAAAAACTGTTTTTT. Amino acid sequence: CASSGTVNEKLFF.

This chain uses TRBV6-6 with TRBJ2-4; 8 bases align to TRBD1. With V trimmed by 7 bases and J by 9 bases, 11 bases remained unmatched. In germline, CDR1 is MNHNY, CDR2 SVGAGI (reference sequence). The CDR3 totals 14 residues. The CDR3 is CASTQGQGAVIQYF. The CDR3 region has the DNA TGTGCCAGCACCCAAGGCCAGGGGGCGGTCATTCAGTACTTC.

V is TRBV2 and J is TRBJ1-3; the D gene is possibly TRBD1 (5 bases). V was pared by 8 bases and J by 0 bases, with 14 bases between. The CDR3 sequence is 15 residues long. Germline V gene lookup returns CDR1 SNHLY and CDR2 FYNNEI. CDR3 coding DNA: TGTGCCAGCCAGGAGGGGTCTTACTCTGGAAACACCATATATTTT. Residues: CASQEGSYSGNTIYF.

The chain couples TRBV18 to TRBJ2-5; TRBD1 agrees at 9 bases. V trimming: 2 bases; J trimming: 0 bases; junction bases outside the gene matches: 1. The CDR3 covers 15 residues. From germline, CDR1 is KGHSH and CDR2 LQKENI. CDR3 nucleotides: TGTGCCAGCTCACCAGACAGGGGGTACCAAGAGACCCAGTACTTC. It yields the protein CASSPDRGYQETQYF.

This clone has more than one count but fewer than ten. This chain joins TRBV29-1 and TRBJ2-1; D gene unclear. The CDR3 sequence is 16 residues long. Germline V CDR1 and CDR2: SQVTM, ANQGSEA. V was clipped by 3 bases and J by 3 bases, with 18 bases between them. CDR3 sequence: CSVDGENRRYYNEQFF. The CDR3 DNA follows: TGCAGCGTTGATGGAGAAAACCGTCGATACTACAATGAGCAGTTCTTC.

This chain uses TRBV27 with TRBJ2-3, with TRBD1 matching 8 bases. This CDR3 has 16 residues. Looked up from germline, CDR1 is MNHEY and CDR2 is SMNVEV (reference sequence). With 8 bases clipped from V and 0 bases from J, the junction kept 10 bases outside the gene matches. CDR3 DNA sequence: TGTGCCAGCTCGAACAGGGGGGTTTGGAGCACAGATACGCAGTATTTT. Translating gives CASSNRGVWSTDTQYF.

The rearrangement uses TRBV25-1 and TRBJ1-4; maybe TRBD1 (6 bases). Germline CDR1 MGHDK, CDR2 SYGVNS. V dropped 6 bases and J dropped 8 bases, with 16 bases sitting between them. The CDR3 length is 14 residues. The CDR3 nucleotides are TGTGCCAGCAGCCGACAGGAAAGAGACGAAAAACTGTTTTTT. Protein: CASSRQERDEKLFF. Together with reference TRBV25-1 and TRBJ1-4, the CDR3 gives the full variable domain: EADIYQTPRYLVIGTGKKITLECSQTMGHDKMYWYQQDPGMELHLIHYSYGVNSTEKGDLSSESTVSRIRTEHFPLTLESARPSHTSQYLCASSRQERDEKLFFGSGTQLSVL.

The chain combines TRBV19 with TRBJ1-1; possible D gene TRBD1, 6 bases. This CDR3 has 13 amino acids. Germline loops: CDR1 LNHDA, CDR2 SQIVND (reference sequence). V lost 6 bases and J lost 2, with 10 bases in between. The CDR3 DNA sequence: TGTGCCAGTAGCCGGGGGGGCAACACTGAAGCTTTCTTT. Its translation is CASSRGGNTEAFF.

The V gene is TRBV6-6, the J gene TRBJ2-4, with D maybe TRBD1 (6 bases). V lost 2 bases to trimming and J lost 2 bases, with 10 bases between them. Germline CDR1 and CDR2: MNHNY and SVGAGI (reference sequence). This CDR3 is built from 15 residues. Here the CDR3 DNA reads TGTGCCAGCAGTTACGCCCAGGGGACCAAAAACATTCAGTACTTC. This codes for CASSYAQGTKNIQYF.

The CDR3: CASSIQGASYEQYF. DNA of the CDR3: TGTGCCAGTAGTATACAGGGGGCCTCCTACGAGCAGTACTTC. This sequence joins TRBV19 and TRBJ2-7, with TRBD1 matching 8 bases. CDR1 is LNHDA and CDR2 is SQIVND in the germline V gene (reference sequence). The CDR3 runs 14 residues. J was trimmed by 0 bases and V by 2 bases; bases with no gene match: 0.

The chain joins TRBV19 to TRBJ2-2, with 8 bases matching TRBD2. Germline trimming cut 0 bases from V and 3 bases from J; bases unmatched to any gene: 6. There are 17 residues in the CDR3. CDR1 and CDR2 from the germline V gene are LNHDA and SQIVND (reference sequence). The CDR3 sequence: CASSIDQGSGDTGELFF. CDR3 in DNA: TGTGCCAGTAGTATAGATCAAGGTAGCGGGGACACCGGGGAGCTGTTTTTT.

The chain employs TRBV10-2 and TRBJ2-1; possibly TRBD2 for D (6 bases). Trimming cost V 6 bases and J 6 bases, with 18 bases left between them. The CDR3 is made up of 15 amino acids. Germline CDR1 is WSHSY and CDR2 is SAAADI. The DNA for the CDR3 is TGCGCCAGCAGGCTCGGGACTCATGCTGGCAATGAGCAGTTCTTC. This gives the protein CASRLGTHAGNEQFF.

The V call is TRBV4-1, the J call TRBJ2-7; TRBD2 aligns across 9 bases. Germline V lookup: CDR1 MGHRA, CDR2 YSYEKL. The CDR3 is made up of 16 amino acids. V dropped 4 bases and J dropped 1; count of bases not matched to a gene: 8. The CDR3 reads CASSRLAGVPSYEQYF. The CDR3, as DNA: TGCGCCAGCAGCCGCTTAGCGGGAGTACCATCCTACGAGCAGTACTTC.

This clone was observed a few times. The chain couples TRBV5-6 to TRBJ2-7, with a weak D call TRBD1 (6 bases). CDR1 is SGHDT, CDR2 YYEEEE, per germline. Trimming left V 5 bases short and J 7 bases short, with 19 bases between. This CDR3 contains 14 residues. As DNA, the CDR3 is TGTGCCAGCAGACCCAATCAGGGGCGTTGGGAGCAGTACTTC. Its protein product is CASRPNQGRWEQYF.

Only a few counts were recorded for this clone. This chain uses TRBV5-6 with TRBJ1-3, with D unclear. Trimming took 6 bases from V and 0 from J, leaving 16 bases between them. Per germline, CDR1 SGHDT and CDR2 YYEEEE. This CDR3 has 16 amino acids. CDR3 DNA: TGTGCCAGCAACATAGGGAGGTTTCACTCTGGAAACACCATATATTTT. The encoded protein is CASNIGRFHSGNTIYF.

The chain has TRBV18 and TRBJ1-3, with 7 nucleotides matching TRBD1. Germline CDR1 and CDR2: KGHSH and LQKENI. The CDR3 is made up of 15 amino acids. After removal of 3 bases from V and 3 bases from J, the junction contained 5 bases not matched to a gene. The CDR3, as DNA: TGTGCCAGCTCACCCGGGACAGATCTTGGAAACACCATATATTTT. Protein product: CASSPGTDLGNTIYF. Together with reference TRBV18 and TRBJ1-3, the CDR3 gives the full variable domain: NAGVMQNPRHLVRRRGQEARLRCSPMKGHSHVYWYRQLPEEGLKFMVYLQKENIIDESGMPKERFSAEFPKEGPSILRIQQVVRGDSAAYFCASSPGTDLGNTIYFGEGSWLTVV.

This chain joins TRBV4-1 and TRBJ2-1; 12 positions match TRBD2. The CDR3 is 18 residues long. Germline V gene lookup returns CDR1 MGHRA and CDR2 YSYEKL. The J segment lost 10 bases and the V segment lost 4 bases, leaving 17 bases of the junction unmatched. The CDR3 sequence: CASSLFVRASGRAREQFF. The CDR3 coding sequence is TGCGCCAGCAGCCTCTTCGTCAGGGCTAGCGGGAGGGCCAGGGAGCAGTTCTTC.

The genes are TRBV15 and TRBJ1-4, with D possibly TRBD1 on 6 matching bases. The germline V and J ends were trimmed by 5 bases and 7 bases, with 17 bases remaining between them. The CDR3 consists of 15 residues. The V gene's germline CDR1 is LNHNV and CDR2 YYDKDF (reference sequence). In DNA, the CDR3 is TGTGCCACCAGCCTCCCGGACAGTTTTGGTGAAAAACTGTTTTTT. It encodes CATSLPDSFGEKLFF.

The V and J genes are TRBV30 and TRBJ1-5; 7 positions agree with TRBD1. Losses at the gene ends were 2 bases for V and 7 bases for J; bases not matched to a gene: 8. The CDR3 extends over 14 amino acids. Germline V lookup: CDR1 GTSNPN, CDR2 SVGIG (reference sequence). The DNA of the CDR3 is TGTGCCTGGAGTCCCCTGTCGACAGGGCAGCCCCAGCATTTT. It codes for CAWSPLSTGQPQHF.

The chain employs TRBV11-2 and TRBJ2-2, with D hard to call. V lost 4 bases and J 7 bases, leaving 7 bases between the germline ends. The germline CDR1 and CDR2 sequences are SGHAT and FQNNGV. The CDR3 extends over 12 amino acids. The CDR3 reads CASSYRSGELFF. The CDR3 DNA reads TGTGCCAGCAGCTATCGGAGCGGGGAGCTGTTTTTT.

V and J are TRBV19 and TRBJ2-1; 7 bases map to TRBD2. The ends lost 1 base at V and 3 bases at J; junction bases unmatched: 21. Germline CDR1 and CDR2: LNHDA and SQIVND (reference sequence). The CDR3 runs to 21 residues. Written as DNA, the CDR3 is TGTGCCAGTAGTATAGGGGGGAATATGCTAGCGGACCAAACTCTCTACAATGAGCAGTTCTTC. Protein sequence: CASSIGGNMLADQTLYNEQFF.

The chain uses TRBV7-9 and TRBJ2-1, with D possibly TRBD2 on 5 matching bases. V dropped 6 bases and J dropped 3 bases, with 9 bases sitting between them. Looked up from germline, CDR1 is SEHNR and CDR2 is FQNEAQ (reference sequence). The CDR3 length is 13 residues. CDR3 nucleotides: TGTGCCAGCAGGTACGGGGACTACAATGAGCAGTTCTTC. Translation gives CASRYGDYNEQFF.

The rearrangement links TRBV9 to TRBJ2-1; TRBD2 matches at 9 bases. Germline V gives CDR1 SGDLS, CDR2 YYNGEE. The CDR3 consists of 15 residues. The ends lost 3 bases at V and 10 bases at J; junction bases unmatched: 11. CDR3 region: CASSETAGGTGEQFF. The CDR3 DNA sequence: TGTGCCAGCAGCGAGACGGCGGGAGGGACCGGGGAGCAGTTCTTC.

This sequence joins TRBV7-8 and TRBJ2-2, with 11 bases fitting TRBD2. This CDR3 has 16 amino acids. Germline-derived CDR1 and CDR2 are SGHVS and FQNEAQ. Losses at the gene ends were 5 bases for V and 2 bases for J; bases not matched to a gene: 4. The CDR3 sequence is CASSLRLAGNTGELFF. The CDR3 DNA follows: TGTGCCAGCAGCCTCCGACTAGCGGGAAACACCGGGGAGCTGTTTTTT.

The count of this clone is one. The chain uses TRBV19 and TRBJ2-1; 13 nucleotides match TRBD2. The CDR3 loop spans 19 amino acids. V lost 3 bases and J lost 5; bases outside the gene matches: 13. CDR1 and CDR2 (germline): LNHDA, SQIVND (reference sequence). CDR3 sequence: CASSIAFGLAGAYHNEQFF. CDR3 coding DNA: TGTGCCAGTAGTATTGCTTTCGGACTAGCGGGAGCTTACCACAATGAGCAGTTCTTC. Supplemented by reference TRBV19 and TRBJ2-1, the full variable domain reads DGGITQSPKYLFRKEGQNVTLSCEQNLNHDAMYWYRQDPGQGLRLIYYSQIVNDFQKGDIAEGYSVSREKKESFPLTVTSAQKNPTAFYLCASSIAFGLAGAYHNEQFFGPGTRLTVL.